The next 26 T cell receptor beta chains were all read from a single sample in a study of beta chain features in type 1 diabetes. As every portion of the isolated RNA was reverse transcribed, the sequencing read expressed TCRB transcripts. The repertoire was sequenced with immunoSEQ multiplex PCR; TCRdb's copy has only in-frame clones and lacks some. The profile shows hundreds of thousands of clones, more than 11% of them singletons. The sequenced material came from naive CD4+ T cells from blood. The receptors come from a man younger than 40 in good health.

This clone has a handful of counts. The chain couples TRBV5-1 to TRBJ2-5, with D possibly being TRBD2 (5 bases). This CDR3 has 14 amino acids. V gave up 0 bases and J gave up 1 base, with 7 bases separating them. Germline CDR1 reads SGHRS; CDR2 reads YFSETQ. The CDR3 is CASSLGGSQETQYF. The CDR3 DNA reads as TGCGCCAGCAGCTTGGGAGGGAGCCAAGAGACCCAGTACTTC.

The genes are TRBV29-1 and TRBJ1-1; unclear D gene. Germline V lookup: CDR1 SQVTM, CDR2 ANQGSEA. The V and J ends lost 5 bases and 0 bases respectively, with 13 bases between them. This CDR3 comprises 14 residues. The CDR3 is CSVHSLGMNTEAFF. Written as DNA, the CDR3 is TGCAGCGTTCATTCGCTGGGAATGAACACTGAAGCTTTCTTT.

J is TRBJ2-2 and V is TRBV5-1; either TRBD1 or TRBD2 may supply D (5 bases each). CDR1 is SGHRS and CDR2 is YFSETQ in the germline V gene. The CDR3 extends over 14 amino acids. Trimming stripped 4 bases from V and 6 bases from J, with 13 bases between. For the CDR3, the DNA is TGCGCCAGCAGCGTGCAAGGGACGGCCGGGGAGCTGTTTTTT. Its protein product is CASSVQGTAGELFF.

A note on this clone: Other nucleotide sequences from this sample produce the same CDR3. The V gene is TRBV30, the J gene TRBJ2-5, with D uncertain. The CDR3 loop spans 11 amino acids. Trimming took off 1 base at V and 1 base at J, with 1 base between the two ends. Germline lookup yields CDR1 GTSNPN and CDR2 SVGIG (reference sequence). Here the CDR3 reads CAWSAQETQYF. The CDR3 bases are TGTGCCTGGAGTGCCCAAGAGACCCAGTACTTC.

This clone occurred a few times. The chain has TRBV29-1 and TRBJ2-2; D is unresolved. Trimming shortened V by 7 bases and J by 5 bases, and 11 bases separated the two germline ends. This CDR3 is built from 12 residues. Germline CDR1 is SQVTM and CDR2 is ANQGSEA. CDR3 region: CSGNGVTGELFF. The CDR3 bases are TGCAGCGGTAATGGGGTAACCGGGGAGCTGTTTTTT.

This clone has just a few counts. The rearrangement links TRBV12-5 to TRBJ2-7, with 7 bases that match TRBD2. V dropped 1 base and J dropped 0; count of bases not matched to a gene: 6. There are 16 residues in the CDR3. The V gene's germline CDR1 is LGHNT and CDR2 FRNRAP. CDR3 nucleotides: TGTGCTAGTGGTTTGGGAGAAGCGGGAAGCTCCTACGAGCAGTACGTC. Its translation is CASGLGEAGSSYEQYV.

This chain uses TRBV4-2 with TRBJ2-1; 7 bases map to TRBD2. Germline trimming cut 6 bases from V and 4 bases from J; bases unmatched to any gene: 9. The CDR3 totals 15 residues. From germline, CDR1 is LGHNA and CDR2 YNFKEQ. The CDR3 DNA follows: TGTGCCAGCAGTTCAAGCGGGAACAAATACAATGAGCAGTTCTTC. This sequence encodes CASSSSGNKYNEQFF.

The rearrangement links TRBV7-9 to TRBJ2-1; the D gene is possibly TRBD1 (6 bases). There are 15 residues in the CDR3. The germline V gene has CDR1 SEHNR and CDR2 FQNEAQ (reference sequence). V lost 5 bases and J lost 0, with 11 bases in between. The CDR3 sequence: CASSLLGASYNEQFF. CDR3 DNA: TGTGCCAGCAGCCTTCTGGGGGCCTCCTACAATGAGCAGTTCTTC.

This clone was observed a handful of times. This chain links TRBV18 with TRBJ2-1; 9 bases are shared with TRBD2. There are 16 residues in the CDR3. V lost 4 bases, J lost 4 bases, and 8 bases stayed unmatched. Germline V lookup: CDR1 KGHSH, CDR2 LQKENI. CDR3 in DNA: TGTGCCAGCTCACTAGCGGGGGCCGCGACATACAATGAGCAGTTCTTC. Its translation is CASSLAGAATYNEQFF.

The chain combines TRBV6-5 with TRBJ2-4, with D hard to call. Looked up from germline, CDR1 is MNHEY and CDR2 is SVGAGI. The CDR3 totals 11 residues. With 10 bases removed from V and 6 bases from J, the gap between germline ends came to 10 bases. The CDR3 DNA sequence: TGTGCCACCCGACGCGCAAACATTCAGTACTTC. The encoded protein is CATRRANIQYF.

This chain connects TRBV7-2 to TRBJ2-4; 7 positions match TRBD1. CDR3 length: 17 residues. V dropped 0 bases and J dropped 0; count of bases not matched to a gene: 5. Germline V gene lookup returns CDR1 SGHTA and CDR2 FQGNSA. For the CDR3, the DNA is TGTGCCAGCAGCTTAGCGCTAGACAGGGTAGCCAAAAACATTCAGTACTTC. Translated: CASSLALDRVAKNIQYF.

This clone was recorded a few times. The chain has TRBV30 and TRBJ2-3; D call uncertain. The germline gives CDR1 GTSNPN, CDR2 SVGIG (reference sequence). The CDR3 has 12 residues. Trimming cost V 2 bases and J 2 bases, with 5 bases left between them. The CDR3, as DNA: TGTGCCTGGAGTCAGGACACAGATACGCAGTATTTT. Amino acids: CAWSQDTDTQYF.

A few counts support this clone. The chain is built from TRBV9 and TRBJ2-2; 9 bases fit TRBD1. The CDR3 sequence is 15 residues long. Germline V gene sequence: CDR1 SGDLS, CDR2 YYNGEE. The V and J ends lost 4 bases and 5 bases, in that order; junction bases with no gene match: 6. The CDR3 DNA reads TGTGCCAGCAGCCCCAGACAGGGGGGAACCGGGGAGCTGTTTTTT. It translates to CASSPRQGGTGELFF.

This clone was counted once. V is TRBV10-3 and J is TRBJ1-5, with 9 bases matching TRBD1. This CDR3 contains 16 residues. Germline trimming cut 3 bases from V and 3 bases from J; bases unmatched to any gene: 6. CDR1 and CDR2 from the germline V gene are ENHRY and SYGVKD. The DNA of the CDR3 is TGTGCCATCAGTGACCCGGGACAGGGACTCAATCAGCCCCAGCATTTT. It encodes CAISDPGQGLNQPQHF.

This clone was found many times. Other DNA sequences from this sample encode an identical CDR3 as well. The rearrangement joins TRBV7-3 to TRBJ2-3, with D maybe TRBD2 (6 bases). The CDR3 is 15 residues long. Germline V gives CDR1 SGHTA, CDR2 FQGTGA. Trimming shortened V by 3 bases and J by 0 bases, and 10 bases separated the two germline ends. The CDR3: CASSLSGLSTDTQYF. The DNA for the CDR3 is TGTGCCAGCAGCTTGAGCGGGCTGAGCACAGATACGCAGTATTTT.

This clone was seen only a few times. This same CDR3 is encoded by further DNA sequences in the sample. The genes are TRBV29-1 and TRBJ2-5, with 7 bases that match TRBD1. There are 12 residues in the CDR3. The V and J ends lost 6 bases and 2 bases, in that order; junction bases with no gene match: 3. CDR1 and CDR2 (germline): SQVTM, ANQGSEA. CDR3 coding DNA: TGCAGCGTGAGGACAGGTCAAGAGACCCAGTACTTC. Translation gives CSVRTGQETQYF.

The rearrangement uses TRBV13 and TRBJ2-7; 12 nucleotides agree with TRBD2. The CDR3 totals 15 residues. Trimming at V came to 8 bases and at J to 0 bases, leaving 5 bases not matched to a gene. Germline V CDR1 and CDR2: PRHDT, FYEKMQ (reference sequence). The CDR3 loop reads CASGRTSGDSYEQYF. DNA for the CDR3: TGTGCCAGCGGAAGGACTAGCGGGGACTCCTACGAGCAGTACTTC.

The chain is built from TRBV7-2 and TRBJ2-7; 9 bases are shared with TRBD1. Germline V gene sequence: CDR1 SGHTA, CDR2 FQGNSA. The CDR3 contains 16 residues. V gave up 0 bases and J gave up 2 bases; unmatched junction bases: 5. The CDR3 sequence: CASSLAPGQGPYEQYF. CDR3 bases: TGTGCCAGCAGCTTAGCTCCGGGACAGGGTCCCTACGAGCAGTACTTC.

The rearrangement links TRBV30 to TRBJ2-2; 7 bases agree with TRBD2. The CDR3 sequence is 15 residues long. Germline V gene data show CDR1 as GTSNPN and CDR2 as SVGIG (reference sequence). J gave up 5 bases and V 4 bases, and 10 bases lay outside the gene matches. This CDR3 is CAWMASGQGTGELFF. As DNA, the CDR3 is TGTGCCTGGATGGCTAGCGGTCAGGGAACCGGGGAGCTGTTTTTT.

This clone has more than one count but fewer than ten. V usage is TRBV2 and J usage is TRBJ2-1; the match to TRBD2 covers 7 bases. The germline CDR1 and CDR2 sequences are SNHLY and FYNNEI. V dropped 6 bases and J dropped 4; count of bases not matched to a gene: 6. The CDR3 extends over 14 amino acids. CDR3 protein: CASRARGGYNEQFF. CDR3 sequence (DNA): TGTGCCAGCAGGGCAAGGGGAGGGTACAATGAGCAGTTCTTC.

The rearrangement uses TRBV11-2 and TRBJ2-6, with D uncertain. CDR1 is SGHAT and CDR2 is FQNNGV in the germline V gene. Trimming removed 5 bases from V and 2 bases from J, with 7 bases in between. The length of the CDR3 is 14 residues. Here the CDR3 DNA reads TGTGCCAGCAGCCCTTTAACTGGGGCCAACGTCCTGACTTTC. Protein sequence: CASSPLTGANVLTF.

Details on this clone: The DNA is omitted, as the CDR3 cannot be located on it reliably, and the CDR3 follows TCRdb's listing. The genes are TRBV7-9 and TRBJ1-1; the D call of TRBD1 is as the table states it, not checked on the DNA. CDR1 is SEHNR and CDR2 is FQNEAQ in the germline V gene (reference sequence). The CDR3 totals 15 residues, both ends included. The CDR3 protein is CASSTSTGAGTKAFF.

This clone has more than one count but fewer than ten. This sequence joins TRBV4-1 and TRBJ1-4; perhaps TRBD1 as D (6 bases). The V gene's germline CDR1 is MGHRA and CDR2 YSYEKL. The CDR3 is 16 residues long. Trimming left V 2 bases short and J 4 bases short, with 14 bases between. DNA for the CDR3: TGCGCCAGCAGCCAAACCGGGACATCTGGTAATGAAAAACTGTTTTTT. Its translation: CASSQTGTSGNEKLFF.

This chain links TRBV21-1 with TRBJ2-3; the D segment call TRBD1 is taken from the table without a DNA check. TRBV21-1 is described as a pseudogene. The CDR3 is 16 residues long. CDR3 sequence: CASSPHRDRPIATQYF. In nucleotides, the CDR3 is TGTGCCAGCAGCCCCCACCGAGACAGACCGATAGCTACGCAGTATTTT.

This clone was detected a few times. V usage is TRBV7-2 and J usage is TRBJ2-1, with a tentative D call TRBD2 (7 bases). The V and J ends lost 7 bases and 6 bases respectively, with 16 bases between them. This CDR3 comprises 14 residues. Germline assignment: CDR1 SGHTA and CDR2 FQGNSA. The CDR3 sequence is CASTTGLAANEQFF. The CDR3 DNA reads as TGTGCCAGCACCACAGGGCTAGCGGCCAATGAGCAGTTCTTC.

The chain links TRBV6-5 to TRBJ2-5; 10 bases align to TRBD2. The CDR3 is 16 amino acids. CDR1 MNHEY and CDR2 SVGAGI come from the germline V gene. The junction had 8 bases not matched to a gene; V was cut back by 2 bases and J by 5 bases. The CDR3 bases are TGTGCCAGCAGTTACCTGCAAGCGGGAGGGCGTGAGACCCAGTACTTC. This translates into CASSYLQAGGRETQYF.